Listed below are T cell receptor beta chains from one sample, sequenced in a study of shared clonotypes between healthy human individuals. This table comes from immunoSEQ multiplex PCR, and its TCRdb copy is limited to in-frame clones, with some not included. The sample has millions of clones; about 92% are singletons. The sequencing input was naive CD4+ T cells from PBMCs. The receptors were gathered from a man between 18 and 29 years old in good health. Some clones in this sample may be carry-over from other donors' samples. Both conserved end residues are trimmed from each CDR3. Fields, in order: V gene, J gene, CDR3 protein.

>TRBV5-1|TRBJ2-7
ASSLGVDTYEQY
>TRBV30|TRBJ2-7
AWSDGVTYEQY
>TRBV19|TRBJ2-7
ATTGGTGAYEQY
>TRBV19|TRBJ2-1
ASIVHYEQF
>TRBV28|TRBJ2-3
ASSSGSANTDTQY
>TRBV27|TRBJ2-5
ASSLGTRGETQY
>TRBV28|TRBJ1-2
ASSLGGAGDYGYT
>TRBV27|TRBJ2-3
ASHRAGGTDTQY
>TRBV27|TRBJ1-2
ASSPRDSYGYT
>TRBV30|TRBJ1-2
AWSGDGQRYGYT
>TRBV9|TRBJ2-1
ASSVAGGPYNEQF
>TRBV29-1|TRBJ2-7
SVGRVSYEQY
>TRBV18|TRBJ2-7
ASSPFRTGASSPEQY
>TRBV5-1|TRBJ2-5
ASSTPEQGETQY
>TRBV7-2|TRBJ2-7
ASSPGGTSGTYEQY
>TRBV29-1|TRBJ2-5
SVRLAGVVETQY
>TRBV6-6|TRBJ2-7
ASSLGEDRDPDEQY
>TRBV28|TRBJ1-5
ASSSLDQPQH
>TRBV5-6|TRBJ2-7
ASSLQRHPYVY
>TRBV28|TRBJ2-7
ASSLTPLYEQY
>TRBV7-2|TRBJ2-2
ASSLGLAGGGTGELF
>TRBV7-9|TRBJ2-7
ASSLGQGIDEQY
>TRBV27|TRBJ1-2
ASSLMDGSRYGYT
>TRBV6-1|TRBJ2-3
ASTEVGGGDTQY
>TRBV9|TRBJ2-7
ASSPRWGATYEQY
>TRBV29-1|TRBJ2-3
SVAGATSLDTQY
>TRBV5-5|TRBJ2-1
ASRLGSGRASWNEQF
>TRBV5-1|TRBJ2-3
ASSFQAPWTDTQY
>TRBV5-6|TRBJ2-5
ASSALLAGGPQTQY
>TRBV15|TRBJ2-1
ATSRAKGLRYNEQF
>TRBV4-1|TRBJ1-1
ASSQPGQAIEAF
>TRBV11-2|TRBJ2-1
ASSIEAGSYNEQF
>TRBV2|TRBJ1-2
ASSDPTGYSGYT
>TRBV18|TRBJ1-2
ASSVDRVGIRGYT
>TRBV7-2|TRBJ2-3
ASSPGGDTQY
>TRBV7-6|TRBJ2-3
ASSRYRGDTDTQY
>TRBV7-7|TRBJ1-4
ASSPRQQEKLF
>TRBV7-3|TRBJ2-1
ASSLQPSGVSYNEQF
>TRBV5-4|TRBJ2-3
ASSAGLAGGTDTQY
>TRBV10-3|TRBJ1-2
AISAGENYGYT